This T cell receptor beta chain was identified during a study of cytomegalovirus exposure and HLA in healthy donors. General observations from the study: Solely CMV serostatus was available to characterize immune exposure. For presence/absence analyses, sequencing depth was assumed to be roughly uniform across donors.

This CDR3 has 13 amino acids. Per the germline V gene, CDR1 is MNHEY and CDR2 is SVGAGI. V shed 6 bases, J shed 6 bases, and the junction held 7 bases outside the gene matches. Concerning this clone: Its cognate antigen is unknown.

While unrecorded immune exposures were likely, the donors were nominally healthy when sampled. The PCR made use of 60 Vbeta and 13 Jbeta primers. Per the original data handling: A later analysis tallied tens of millions of unique TCR beta chains, 10 million to 12 million of them shared. The table came from immunoSEQ multiplex PCR; TCRdb's copy has only in-frame clones and leaves some out. That table supplies the V and J calls and clone size; D and trimming were determined from the DNA. The sample has 160,000 or so clones; roughly 80% are singletons. Input material: PBMCs. The rearrangement joins TRBV6-5 to TRBJ1-2; 7 bases line up with TRBD1. This clonotype was sampled from a woman between 40 and 55 years old in good health and CMV-seronegative. The CDR3 nucleotides read TGTGCCAGCAGGACGACAGGGCGGGATGGCTACACCTTC. It translates to CASRTTGRDGYTF.